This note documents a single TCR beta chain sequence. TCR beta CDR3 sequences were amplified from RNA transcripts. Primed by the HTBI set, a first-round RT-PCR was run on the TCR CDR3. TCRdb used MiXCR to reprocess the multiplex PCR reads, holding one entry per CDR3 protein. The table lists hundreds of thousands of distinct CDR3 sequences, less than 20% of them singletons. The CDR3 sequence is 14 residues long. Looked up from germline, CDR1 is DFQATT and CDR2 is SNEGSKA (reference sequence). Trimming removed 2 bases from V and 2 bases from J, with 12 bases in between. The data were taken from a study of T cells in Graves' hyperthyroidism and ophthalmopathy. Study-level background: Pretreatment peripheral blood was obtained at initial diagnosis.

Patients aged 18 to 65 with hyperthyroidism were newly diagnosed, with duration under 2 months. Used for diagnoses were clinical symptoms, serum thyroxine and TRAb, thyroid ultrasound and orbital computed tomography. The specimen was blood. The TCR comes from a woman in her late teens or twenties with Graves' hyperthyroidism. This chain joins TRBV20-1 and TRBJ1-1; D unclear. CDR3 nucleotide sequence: TGCAGTGCTAGAACTCACCGAGACAACACTGAAGCTTTCTTT. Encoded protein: CSARTHRDNTEAFF.